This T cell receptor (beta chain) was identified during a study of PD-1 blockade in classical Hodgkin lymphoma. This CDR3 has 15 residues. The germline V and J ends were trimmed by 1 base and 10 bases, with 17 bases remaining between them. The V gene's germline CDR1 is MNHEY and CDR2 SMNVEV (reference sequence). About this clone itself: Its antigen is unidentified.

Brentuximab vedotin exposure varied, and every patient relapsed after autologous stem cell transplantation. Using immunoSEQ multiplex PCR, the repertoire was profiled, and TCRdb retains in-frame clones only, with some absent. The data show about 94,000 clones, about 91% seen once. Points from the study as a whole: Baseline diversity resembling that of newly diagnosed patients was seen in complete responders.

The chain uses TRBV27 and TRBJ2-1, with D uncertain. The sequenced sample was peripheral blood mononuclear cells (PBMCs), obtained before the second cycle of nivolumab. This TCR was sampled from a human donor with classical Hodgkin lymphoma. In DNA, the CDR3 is TGTGCCAGCAGTTTATACCCCCTGTTTGGACGGGAGCAGTTCTTC. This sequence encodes CASSLYPLFGREQFF.